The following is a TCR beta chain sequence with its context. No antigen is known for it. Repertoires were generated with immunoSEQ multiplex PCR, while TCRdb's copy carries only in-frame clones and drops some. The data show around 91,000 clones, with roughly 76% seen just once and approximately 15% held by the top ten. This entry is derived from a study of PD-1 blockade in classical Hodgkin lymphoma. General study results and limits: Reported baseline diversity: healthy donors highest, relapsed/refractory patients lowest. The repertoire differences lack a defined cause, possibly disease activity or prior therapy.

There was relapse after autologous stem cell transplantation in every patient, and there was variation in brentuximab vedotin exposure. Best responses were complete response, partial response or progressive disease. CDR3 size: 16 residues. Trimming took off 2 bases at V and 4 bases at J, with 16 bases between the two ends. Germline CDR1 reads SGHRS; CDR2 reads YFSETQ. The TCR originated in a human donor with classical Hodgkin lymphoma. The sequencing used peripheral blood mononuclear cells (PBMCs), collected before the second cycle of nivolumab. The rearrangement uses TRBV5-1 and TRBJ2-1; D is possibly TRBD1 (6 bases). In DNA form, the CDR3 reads TGCGCCAGCAGCTTCGGACAGATTATTCAATACAATGAGCAGTTCTTC. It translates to CASSFGQIIQYNEQFF.